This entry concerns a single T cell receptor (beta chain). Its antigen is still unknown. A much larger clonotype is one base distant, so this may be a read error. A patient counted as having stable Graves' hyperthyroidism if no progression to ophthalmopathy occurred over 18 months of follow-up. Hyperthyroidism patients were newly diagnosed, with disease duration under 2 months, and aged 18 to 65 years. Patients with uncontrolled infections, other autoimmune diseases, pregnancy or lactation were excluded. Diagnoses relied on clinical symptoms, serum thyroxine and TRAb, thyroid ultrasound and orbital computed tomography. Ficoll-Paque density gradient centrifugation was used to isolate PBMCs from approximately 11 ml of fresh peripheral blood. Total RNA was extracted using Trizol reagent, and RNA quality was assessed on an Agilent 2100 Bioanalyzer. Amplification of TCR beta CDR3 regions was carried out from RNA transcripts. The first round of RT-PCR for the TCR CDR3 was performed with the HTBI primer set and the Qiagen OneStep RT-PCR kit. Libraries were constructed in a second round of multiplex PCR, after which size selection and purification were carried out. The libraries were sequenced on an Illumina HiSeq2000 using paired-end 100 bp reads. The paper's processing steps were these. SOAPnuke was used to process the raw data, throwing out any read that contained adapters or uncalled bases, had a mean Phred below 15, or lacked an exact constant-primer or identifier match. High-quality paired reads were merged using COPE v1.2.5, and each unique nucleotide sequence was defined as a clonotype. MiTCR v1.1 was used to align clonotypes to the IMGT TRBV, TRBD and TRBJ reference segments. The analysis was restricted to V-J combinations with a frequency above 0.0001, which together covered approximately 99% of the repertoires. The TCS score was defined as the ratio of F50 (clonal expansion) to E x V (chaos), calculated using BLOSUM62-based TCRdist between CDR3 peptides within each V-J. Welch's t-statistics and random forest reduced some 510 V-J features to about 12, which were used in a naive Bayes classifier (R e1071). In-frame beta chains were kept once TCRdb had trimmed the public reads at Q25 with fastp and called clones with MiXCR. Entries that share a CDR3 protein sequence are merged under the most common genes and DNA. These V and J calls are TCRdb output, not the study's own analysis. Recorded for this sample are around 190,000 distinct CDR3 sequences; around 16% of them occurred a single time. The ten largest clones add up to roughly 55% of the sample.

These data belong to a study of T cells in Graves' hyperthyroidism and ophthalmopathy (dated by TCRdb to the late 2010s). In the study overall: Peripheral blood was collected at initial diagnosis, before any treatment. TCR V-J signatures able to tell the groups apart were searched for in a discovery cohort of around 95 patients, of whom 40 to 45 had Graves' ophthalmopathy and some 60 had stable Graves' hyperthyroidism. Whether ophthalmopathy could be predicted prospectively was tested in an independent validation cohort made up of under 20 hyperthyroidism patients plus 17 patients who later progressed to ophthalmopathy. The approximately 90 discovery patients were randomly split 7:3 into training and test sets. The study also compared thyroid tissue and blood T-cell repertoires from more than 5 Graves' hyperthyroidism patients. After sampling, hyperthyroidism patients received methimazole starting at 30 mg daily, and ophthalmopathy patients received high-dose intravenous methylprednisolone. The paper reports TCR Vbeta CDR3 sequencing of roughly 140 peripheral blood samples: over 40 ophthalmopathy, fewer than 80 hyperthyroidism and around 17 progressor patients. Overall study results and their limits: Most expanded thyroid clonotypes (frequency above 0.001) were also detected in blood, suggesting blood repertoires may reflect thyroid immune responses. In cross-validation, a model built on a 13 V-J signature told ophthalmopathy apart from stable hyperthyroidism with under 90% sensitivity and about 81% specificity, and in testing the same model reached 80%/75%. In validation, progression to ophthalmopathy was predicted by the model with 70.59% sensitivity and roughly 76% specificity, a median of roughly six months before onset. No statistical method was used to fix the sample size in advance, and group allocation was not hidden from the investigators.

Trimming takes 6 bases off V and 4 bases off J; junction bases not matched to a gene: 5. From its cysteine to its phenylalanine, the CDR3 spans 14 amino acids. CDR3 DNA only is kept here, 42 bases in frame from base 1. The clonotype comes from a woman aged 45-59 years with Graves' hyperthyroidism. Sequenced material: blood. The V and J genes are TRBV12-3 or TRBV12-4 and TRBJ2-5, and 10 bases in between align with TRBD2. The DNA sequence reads TGTGCCAGCAGCCCCCCTAGCGGGGGAGAGACCCAGTACTTC. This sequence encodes CASSPPSGGETQYF.